This T cell receptor beta chain was sequenced in a study of CD8 T cell repertoires and HIV-1 epitope variants. CDR1 MNHEY and CDR2 SVGAGI come from the germline V gene. The CDR3 runs 15 residues. On this clone itself: Its antigen is not known. The junction departs from the called germline gene at one end, perhaps through a read error.

Libraries were prepared by immunoSEQ multiplex PCR; TCRdb keeps only in-frame clonotypes and omits some of them. Among roughly 6,000 clones listed, just over 65% were seen once. The V gene is TRBV6-5, the J gene TRBJ2-2, with no clear D. The source is a male donor with HIV. Source material: cultured CD8+ T cells derived from PBMCs. CDR3 loop: CASSRGQSNAGELFF. CDR3 DNA sequence: TGTGCCAGCAGCCGAGGCCAGTCGAACGCCGGGGAGCTGTTTTTT.